The clone carrying this T cell receptor beta chain was observed many times. Its antigen is still unknown. TCR cDNA was made by 5'RACE template switching, adding a universal primer site and UMIs. TCRdb ran MiXCR on the 5' RACE reads and lists one entry per CDR3 protein. The data show about 75,000 distinct CDR3 sequences, more than 5.5% seen once. The CDR3 sequence is 14 residues long. Trimming took off 6 bases at V and 4 bases at J, with 13 bases between the two ends. The record originates from a study of T cells after yellow fever vaccination. At the level of the study: Fractions containing few cells were prepared with SMART-Seq v4 Ultra Low Input. Findings and limits, study-wide: Clonotypes found in both CD4 and CD8 compartments made up a small share. Repertoires sorted by FACS could include abundant clonotypes that are contaminants from the bulk population.

This sample comprised CD8+ T cells sorted from PBMCs, obtained about 10 days after the first yellow fever vaccination. The J gene is TRBJ2-1, the V gene TRBV12-3 or TRBV12-4, with a tentative D call TRBD1 (6 bases). The TCR originated in a man between 18 and 35 years old who received the YFV17D yellow fever vaccine. DNA for the CDR3: TGTGCCAGCAGGGGGGCACCAGTTTACAATGAGCAGTTCTTC. Its translation: CASRGAPVYNEQFF.